These 20 T cell receptor beta chains were sequenced from one sample in a study of blood T cell repertoires in COVID-19 (TCRdb year 2020). The library relied on the immunoSEQ multiplex PCR assay. The immuneACCESS repertoire file appears here via TCRdb, limited to in-frame rearrangements. These files lack a portion of the clones; in checked studies, under half of the deficit traces to unresolved V genes, and the cause of the others is not known. The table for this sample lists 200,000 or so clones; more than 80% of them were counted only once. Around 12% of the sample goes to the ten largest clones. Specimen: peripheral blood. These TCRs come from a woman of 80 years or more with COVID-19, enrolled during active disease.

The chain uses TRBV7-9 and TRBJ1-5; the D is unclear. This CDR3 has 14 residues. The V end was cut by 8 bases, the J end by 1 base, with 12 bases between. Germline CDR1 is SEHNR and CDR2 is FQNEAQ (reference sequence). In DNA, the CDR3 is TGTGCCAGCGGTGGGCCGAGAAGCAATCAGCCCCAGCATTTT. The encoded protein is CASGGPRSNQPQHF.

J is TRBJ2-1 and V is TRBV18; D unresolved. The CDR3 has 13 amino acids. The V and J ends lost 5 bases and 3 bases respectively, with 8 bases between them. Germline V lookup: CDR1 KGHSH, CDR2 LQKENI. CDR3 residues: CASSATGYNEQFF. The CDR3 DNA reads as TGTGCCAGCTCAGCGACTGGCTACAATGAGCAGTTCTTC.

This clone was counted once. The chain carries TRBV7-2 and TRBJ2-3, with 10 bases aligning to TRBD2. The CDR3 runs 15 residues. After removal of 2 bases from V and 7 bases from J, the junction contained 6 bases not matched to a gene. The germline V gene encodes CDR1 SGHTA and CDR2 FQGNSA. The CDR3 DNA reads as TGTGCCAGCAGCTTAAGTCCTAGCGGGAGATATACGCAGTATTTT. Protein product: CASSLSPSGRYTQYF.

The CDR3 loop reads CASSRYLQSSGANVLTF. CDR3 coding DNA: TGTGCCAGCAGCCGCTATTTACAGAGCTCTGGGGCCAACGTCCTGACTTTC. The chain employs TRBV7-6 and TRBJ2-6; D ambiguous. Germline assignment: CDR1 SGHVS and CDR2 FNYEAQ. V was cut by 5 bases and J by 0 bases, with 14 bases left in between. This CDR3 has 17 amino acids.

V usage is TRBV3-1 (or the pseudogene TRBV3-2) and J usage is TRBJ2-1, with 7 bases matching TRBD1. Per the germline V gene, CDR1 is LGHDT and CDR2 is YNNKEL (reference sequence). V was clipped by 0 bases and J by 3 bases; unmatched bases: 5. The CDR3 is 16 amino acids. The CDR3 reads CASSQDRGQHYNEQFF. The DNA for the CDR3 is TGTGCCAGCAGCCAAGATCGGGGACAGCACTACAATGAGCAGTTCTTC.

This rearrangement joins TRBV7-8 to TRBJ1-2, with TRBD1 as a possible D gene (5 bases). Germline CDR1 and CDR2: SGHVS and FQNEAQ. Trimming stripped 8 bases from V and 7 bases from J, with 20 bases between. This CDR3 contains 14 residues. The CDR3 DNA reads TGTGCCAGCTCACCCCAGGACACCCGTTTTGGCTACACCTTC. Protein sequence: CASSPQDTRFGYTF. Variable domain in full (rest from reference TRBV7-8 and TRBJ1-2): GAGVSQSPRYKVAKRGQDVALRCDPISGHVSLFWYQQALGQGPEFLTYFQNEAQLDKSGLPSDRFFAERPEGSVSTLKIQRTQQEDSAVYLCASSPQDTRFGYTFGSGTRLTVV.

The gene calls are TRBV5-1 and TRBJ2-7, with 12 bases identical to TRBD2. Germline trimming cut 4 bases from V and 2 bases from J; bases unmatched to any gene: 4. The CDR3 is made up of 15 amino acids. The V gene's germline CDR1 is SGHRS and CDR2 YFSETQ. CDR3 residues: CASSASSGRAYEQYF. The CDR3 nucleotides are TGCGCCAGCAGCGCTTCTAGCGGGAGGGCCTACGAGCAGTACTTC. Supplemented by reference TRBV5-1 and TRBJ2-7, the full variable domain reads KAGVTQTPRYLIKTRGQQVTLSCSPISGHRSVSWYQQTPGQGLQFLFEYFSETQRNKGNFPGRFSGRQFSNSRSEMNVSTLELGDSALYLCASSASSGRAYEQYFGPGTRLTVT.

This chain links TRBV19 with TRBJ1-3, with D tentatively TRBD1 (5 bases). V lost 10 bases and J lost 0, with 16 bases in between. This CDR3 spans 15 amino acids. CDR1 is LNHDA, CDR2 SQIVND, per germline (reference sequence). As DNA, the CDR3 is TGTGCCACTAGGGGAGCCTCGGGCTCTGGAAACACCATATATTTT. Amino acid sequence: CATRGASGSGNTIYF.

This clone occurred once. V gene TRBV10-3 combines with J gene TRBJ2-1, with 8 bases fitting TRBD1. The CDR3 is made up of 14 amino acids. The V gene end was trimmed by 10 bases and the J gene end by 3 bases; junction bases not matched to a gene: 8. Germline V gene lookup returns CDR1 ENHRY and CDR2 SYGVKD. The CDR3 reads CATMTGVDYNEQFF. The CDR3 DNA sequence: TGTGCCACCATGACAGGGGTCGACTACAATGAGCAGTTCTTC.

The rearrangement links TRBV14 to TRBJ2-5; TRBD2 is a possible D gene (6 bases). From germline, CDR1 is SGHDN and CDR2 FVKESK. Trimming pared 7 bases from V and 4 bases from J, leaving 16 bases between. The CDR3 sequence is 14 residues long. The CDR3 DNA follows: TGTGCCAGCAACTCATACCGGGGAGGAGAGACCCAGTACTTC. This codes for CASNSYRGGETQYF.

The chain has TRBV7-6 and TRBJ2-3; 11 bases map to TRBD2. This CDR3 has 17 residues. Per germline, CDR1 SGHVS and CDR2 FNYEAQ. With V trimmed by 1 base and J by 4 bases, 7 bases remained unmatched. The CDR3 DNA is TGTGCCAGCAGCTTAGAGGGACTAGCGGTCGGCCCAGATACGCAGTATTTT. Its protein product is CASSLEGLAVGPDTQYF. Full variable domain (remainder filled in from reference TRBV7-6 and TRBJ2-3): GAGVSQSPRYKVTKRGQDVALRCDPISGHVSLYWYRQALGQGPEFLTYFNYEAQQDKSGLPNDRFSAERPEGSISTLTIQRTEQRDSAMYRCASSLEGLAVGPDTQYFGPGTRLTVL.

Comment on this clone: Its ends do not fully match the called genes, so a read error is possible. The chain carries TRBV11-2 and TRBJ2-7; no clear D. Germline V CDR1 and CDR2: SGHAT, FQNNGV. The CDR3 has 15 amino acids. CDR3 loop: CASSLDRLVSYEQYF. As DNA, the CDR3 is TGTGCCAGCAGCCTAGATCGACTGGTTTCCTACGAGCAGTACTTC.

This chain links TRBV29-1 with TRBJ2-1; 8 bases match TRBD2. The trim removed 6 bases at V and 8 bases at J, leaving 6 bases unmatched. The CDR3 totals 12 residues. CDR1 is SQVTM and CDR2 is ANQGSEA in the germline V gene. The CDR3 here is CSVAREGDEQFF. The CDR3 DNA is TGCAGCGTGGCCCGGGAGGGCGATGAGCAGTTCTTC.

The rearrangement joins TRBV7-2 to TRBJ2-3; 8 positions agree with TRBD2. CDR3 length equals 15 residues. Germline values: CDR1 SGHTA, CDR2 FQGNSA. V lost 6 bases, J lost 3 bases, and 8 bases stayed unmatched. Here the CDR3 reads CASRKAQRETDTQYF. The CDR3 region has the DNA TGTGCCAGCAGGAAAGCCCAGCGGGAGACAGATACGCAGTATTTT.

CDR3 nucleotide sequence: TGCGCCAGCAGCTTGGAAACACGATACGAGCAGTACTTC. Translated: CASSLETRYEQYF. The genes are TRBV5-1 and TRBJ2-7; D gene uncertain. The CDR3 loop spans 13 amino acids. V was shortened by 0 bases and J by 4 bases, with 8 bases between the two germline ends. Germline V gene lookup returns CDR1 SGHRS and CDR2 YFSETQ.

This chain links TRBV2 with TRBJ2-7; 10 nucleotides agree with TRBD1. Germline CDR1 and CDR2: SNHLY and FYNNEI. V shed 6 bases and J 7 bases; nucleotides not matched to a gene: 9. The CDR3 extends over 14 amino acids. The CDR3 sequence: CASRGQGGLSEQYF. The CDR3 DNA sequence: TGTGCCAGCAGAGGACAGGGGGGGCTCTCTGAGCAGTACTTC.

This clone was counted a single time. The chain combines TRBV5-4 with TRBJ2-5; 9 bases are a match to TRBD1. There are 15 residues in the CDR3. From germline, CDR1 is SGHNT and CDR2 YYREEE (reference sequence). Trimming cost V 4 bases and J 2 bases; bases outside gene matches: 6. The CDR3 sequence is CASSRDRVRQETQYF. CDR3 coding DNA: TGTGCCAGCAGCCGGGACAGGGTGCGGCAAGAGACCCAGTACTTC.

The chain uses TRBV4-1 and TRBJ1-6; no definite D call. With 1 base removed from V and 2 bases from J, the gap between germline ends came to 6 bases. The length of the CDR3 is 15 residues. CDR1 is MGHRA and CDR2 is YSYEKL in the germline V gene. CDR3 coding DNA: TGCGCCAGCAGCCAAGGACTTACCTATAATTCACCCCTCCACTTT. Translated, it gives CASSQGLTYNSPLHF.

The rearrangement links TRBV10-3 to TRBJ2-2; 7 bases align to TRBD1. The ends lost 6 bases at V and 3 bases at J; junction bases unmatched: 7. Germline V gene data show CDR1 as ENHRY and CDR2 as SYGVKD. The length of the CDR3 is 15 residues. DNA for the CDR3: TGTGCCATCAGCATGACAGGGACCCACACCGGGGAGCTGTTTTTT. This encodes CAISMTGTHTGELFF.

This sequence joins TRBV5-4 and TRBJ2-6; D perhaps matches TRBD2 (6 bases). Looked up from germline, CDR1 is SGHNT and CDR2 is YYREEE (reference sequence). CDR3 length: 17 amino acids. Between the trimmed V and J ends, which lost 4 bases and 0 bases, there was a span of 14 bases. CDR3 region: CASSGGTASSGANVLTF. The CDR3 region has the DNA TGTGCCAGCAGCGGGGGGACGGCGAGCTCTGGGGCCAACGTCCTGACTTTC. The full variable domain, rest sourced from reference TRBV5-4 and TRBJ2-6, is ETGVTQSPTHLIKTRGQQVTLRCSSQSGHNTVSWYQQALGQGPQFIFQYYREEENGRGNFPPRFSGLQFPNYSSELNVNALELDDSALYLCASSGGTASSGANVLTFGAGSRLTVL.